This entry features one T cell receptor beta chain sequence. Antigen: not known. This CDR3 spans 14 amino acids. The ends lost 3 bases at V and 3 bases at J; junction bases unmatched: 4. CDR1 is KGHSH and CDR2 is LQKENI in the germline V gene. The source of the sample is a study of beta chain features in type 1 diabetes. Study-wide results and limits: Shorter templates might be favored by PCR, equally in patients and controls. The study found moderately but significantly shorter TCRB CDR3s in all four CD4+ subsets of Type 1 diabetes patients.

Isolated RNA was reverse transcribed in full, so expressed TCRB transcripts were sequenced. Sequenced by immunoSEQ multiplex PCR; TCRdb stores in-frame clones only, minus some. The table shows about 340,000 clones, with approximately 13% occurring only once. The sequencing input was naive CD4+ T cells from blood. The clonotype was recovered from a woman younger than 35 with type 1 diabetes. This chain uses TRBV18 with TRBJ1-1; TRBD1 matches at 7 bases. For the CDR3, the DNA is TGTGCCAGCTCACCCGACAGGGTGCACACTGAAGCTTTCTTT. It yields the protein CASSPDRVHTEAFF.